The source of this TCR beta chain is a study of shared clonotypes between healthy human individuals. Study-wide points: Of the naive CD4 clonotypes, roughly 5% were shared across a few donors.

Each subset's genomic DNA was shared equally among a number of immunoSEQ plates. Produced via immunoSEQ multiplex PCR; TCRdb's table is partial and in-frame only. The repertoire has about 2.4 million clones, more than 85% of them found once; the top ten carry 0.36%. Comments on this clone: As yet, its antigen is unknown.

Source material: naive CD4+ T cells from PBMCs. Regarding subset: CD45RA+ positively selected. This TCR came from a man younger than 35 in good health. Some clones in this sample may be carry-over from other donors' samples.

This CDR3 is CASSIIRTDTQYF. CDR3 coding DNA: TGTGCCAGTAGTATTATTAGGACAGATACGCAGTATTTT. The chain couples TRBV19 to TRBJ2-3; D is unclear. CDR3 length: 13 amino acids. V was clipped by 3 bases and J by 3 bases, with 7 bases between them. Germline V lookup: CDR1 LNHDA, CDR2 SQIVND (reference sequence).